Listed here are 3 T cell receptor beta chains from one sample, sequenced in a study of cytomegalovirus exposure and HLA in healthy donors. This PCR relied on a set of 60 Vbeta primers and 13 Jbeta primers. The repertoire was sequenced with immunoSEQ multiplex PCR; TCRdb's copy has only in-frame clones and lacks some. The repertoire includes 150,000 to 200,000 clones, roughly 74% of them detected once, and approximately 6% sits in the top ten. Sequenced: PBMCs. These receptor sequences come from a woman aged 25 to 39 in good health and CMV-seropositive.

This clone came up a few times. J is TRBJ2-7 and V is TRBV7-9; tentative D call: TRBD2 (5 bases). Germline V CDR1 and CDR2: SEHNR, FQNEAQ (reference sequence). The CDR3 consists of 14 residues. V lost 7 bases to trimming and J lost 2 bases, with 15 bases between them. The CDR3 coding sequence is TGTGCCAGCACCGGTGGAACGGGGACCTACGAGCAGTACTTC. Its translation: CASTGGTGTYEQYF. Together with reference TRBV7-9 and TRBJ2-7, the CDR3 gives the full variable domain: DTGVSQNPRHKITKRGQNVTFRCDPISEHNRLYWYRQTLGQGPEFLTYFQNEAQLEKSRLLSDRFSAERPKGSFSTLEIQRTEQGDSAMYLCASTGGTGTYEQYFGPGTRLTVT.

This sequence joins TRBV28 and TRBJ2-7, with 7 bases lining up with TRBD1. The V gene's germline CDR1 is MDHEN and CDR2 SYDVKM. The CDR3 is made up of 12 amino acids. Losses at the gene ends were 7 bases for V and 2 bases for J; bases not matched to a gene: 2. The CDR3 sequence is CASTGQTYEQYF. For the CDR3, the DNA is TGTGCCAGCACGGGACAGACCTACGAGCAGTACTTC.

Only one count was recorded for this clone. The V call is TRBV5-3, the J call TRBJ1-2, with TRBD1 as a possible D gene (5 bases). TRBV5-3 is an ORF; its function is uncertain. V shed 0 bases and J shed 3 bases, with 9 bases lying between them. The CDR3 is 14 residues long. CDR3: CARSLVPGHYGYTF. For the CDR3, the DNA is TGTGCCAGAAGCTTGGTGCCAGGGCACTATGGCTACACCTTC.